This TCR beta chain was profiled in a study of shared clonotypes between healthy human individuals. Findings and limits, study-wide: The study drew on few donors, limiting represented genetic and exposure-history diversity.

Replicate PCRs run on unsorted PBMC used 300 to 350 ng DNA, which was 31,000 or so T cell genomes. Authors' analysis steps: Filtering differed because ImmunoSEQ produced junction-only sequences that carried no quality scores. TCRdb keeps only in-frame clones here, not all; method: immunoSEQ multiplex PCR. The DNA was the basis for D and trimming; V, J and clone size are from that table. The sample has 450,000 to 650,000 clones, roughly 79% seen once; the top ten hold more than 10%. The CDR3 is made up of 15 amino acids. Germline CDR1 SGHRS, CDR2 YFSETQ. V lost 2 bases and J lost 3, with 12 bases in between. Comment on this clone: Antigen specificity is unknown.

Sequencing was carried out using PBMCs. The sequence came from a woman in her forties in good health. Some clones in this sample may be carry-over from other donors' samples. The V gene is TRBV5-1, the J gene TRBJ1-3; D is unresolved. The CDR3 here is CASSFSVSDGNTIYF. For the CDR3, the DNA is TGCGCCAGCAGCTTTTCGGTCTCGGATGGAAACACCATATATTTT.